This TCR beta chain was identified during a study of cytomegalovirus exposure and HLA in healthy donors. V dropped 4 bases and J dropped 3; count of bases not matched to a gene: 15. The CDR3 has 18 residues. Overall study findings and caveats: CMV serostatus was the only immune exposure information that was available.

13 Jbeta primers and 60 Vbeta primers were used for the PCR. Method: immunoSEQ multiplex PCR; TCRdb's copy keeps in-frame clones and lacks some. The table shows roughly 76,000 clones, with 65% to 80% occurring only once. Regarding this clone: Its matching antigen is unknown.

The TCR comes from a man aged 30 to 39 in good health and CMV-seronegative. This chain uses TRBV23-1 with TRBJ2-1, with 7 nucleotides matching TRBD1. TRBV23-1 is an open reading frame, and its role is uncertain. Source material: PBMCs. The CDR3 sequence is CASSLDRVRAVDYNEQFF. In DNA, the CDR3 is TGCGCCAGCAGTCTAGACAGGGTGAGGGCAGTGGACTACAATGAGCAGTTCTTC.